A selection of T cell receptor beta chains follows, all from one sample in a study of STAT5B mutations in CD4+ large granular lymphocyte leukemia. The assay was immunoSEQ multiplex PCR, and TCRdb's table has in-frame clones only and misses some. The data show some 21,000 clones, around three quarters seen once. Sequenced material: CD4+ T cells from blood buffy coats. The origin of the receptors is a human donor in good health. CDR3s include the opening cysteine and the closing phenylalanine or tryptophan. D genes are given only for firm matches. Clone size is stated in some rows and not others, as once, few, many or a class when expanded.

cdr3_nt cdr3_aa d_call j_call clone_size v_call
TGCAGCGTTCTTCTAGCGGGAGGGAGTTTAAGCACAGATACGCAGTATTTT CSVLLAGGSLSTDTQYF TRBD2 TRBJ2-3 - TRBV29-1
TGTGCCAGCAGACGCAATACAGGGGGCCAGCCCCAGCATTTT CASRRNTGGQPQHF TRBD1 TRBJ1-5 - TRBV6-5
TGTGCCAGCAGCCCGCACCCGGGACAGGGGGCTTTGTTC CASSPHPGQGALF TRBD1 TRBJ2-7 once TRBV7-2
TGTGCCAGCAGTCAAGGGGTTCAGCCCCAGCATTTT CASSQGVQPQHF - TRBJ1-5 - TRBV27
TGTGCCAGCTCACCTGGAACAGGGACTACTCGATTAGCCTACGAGCAGTACTTC CASSPGTGTTRLAYEQYF - TRBJ2-7 - TRBV18
TGTGCCAGTGTCCAGGGTGCAGGCAATCAGCCCCAGCATTTT CASVQGAGNQPQHF - TRBJ1-5 - TRBV6-6
TGTGCCAGCAGTTTATCCCGATTCTCCCAAACGGCGGAAGAAAACACCGGGGAGCTGTTTTTT CASSLSRFSQTAEENTGELFF - TRBJ2-2 - TRBV27
TGTGCCAGCAGTCCCCGGACGGGTTGGGGAGATACGCAGTATTTT CASSPRTGWGDTQYF - TRBJ2-3 - TRBV28
TGCGCCAGCAGTTGGGGGGCATTAGGTGGCTACACCTTC CASSWGALGGYTF - TRBJ1-2 - TRBV10-2
TGCGCCAGCAGCCAAGACCCGACTAGCGGGTTCTACAATGAGCAGTTCTTC CASSQDPTSGFYNEQFF TRBD2 TRBJ2-1 - TRBV4-1
TGTGCCAGCAGCCCAAGCTCTGGAAACACCATATATTTT CASSPSSGNTIYF - TRBJ1-3 - TRBV6-5
TGTGCCTGGAGTGTAGGGGGAAACACTGAAGCTTTCTTT CAWSVGGNTEAFF - TRBJ1-1 - TRBV30
TGTGCCAGCAGCGTAGCTAGCGGGAGGCTCAGCTCCTACAATGAGCAGTTCTTC CASSVASGRLSSYNEQFF TRBD2 TRBJ2-1 - TRBV9
TGTGCCAGCATCCCCCAGGGGGGGTTCACCGGGGAGCTGTTTTTT CASIPQGGFTGELFF - TRBJ2-2 - TRBV7-9
TGCGCCAGTCGACCCGTCACCTACAATGAGCAGTTCTTC CASRPVTYNEQFF - TRBJ2-1 - TRBV5-1
TGTGCCAGCAGGAGGGGGATCTCCTGGGGGAACACCGGGGAGCTGTTTTTT CASRRGISWGNTGELFF - TRBJ2-2 - TRBV28
TGCGCCAGCAGCCCCGTCCCGGGACTAGCGGGAGGGCCCAGCAATGAGCAGTTCTTC CASSPVPGLAGGPSNEQFF TRBD2 TRBJ2-1 once TRBV5-1
TGTGCCAGCAGTGAAGAGGGGGAAGCTTTCTTT CASSEEGEAFF - TRBJ1-1 few TRBV6-1
TGTGCCAGCAGCGTCGGCGGGAGAACGGATACGCAGTATTTT CASSVGGRTDTQYF TRBD2 TRBJ2-3 once TRBV9
TGTGCCAGCAGCTTAGGTCTGAACAATGAGCAGTTCTTC CASSLGLNNEQFF - TRBJ2-1 once TRBV11-2
TGTGCCAGCAGCGACGGGGGGACACGCGGGCACTATGGCTACACCTTC CASSDGGTRGHYGYTF - TRBJ1-2 - TRBV28
TGTGCCAGCAGCTTATTCCGGGAGGGATATGGCTACACCTTC CASSLFREGYGYTF - TRBJ1-2 - TRBV7-9